A selection of T cell receptor beta chains follows, all from one sample in a study of CD8+ T cells in alopecia areata. Using immunoSEQ multiplex PCR, the repertoire was profiled, and TCRdb retains in-frame clones only, with some absent. In the table there are 200,000 to 250,000 clones, about 64% of which are singletons. Here the sequenced sample was CD4+ T cells sorted from blood, taken at week 4, from a patient treated with tofacitinib. The receptors come from a human donor with alopecia areata. Both conserved end residues are part of each CDR3. The order of the fields is CDR3 protein, CDR3 DNA, CDR3 length, V gene, D gene, clone size, J gene. The D gene is left open where the match is weak. Size is omitted from some rows. Given values are once, few, many or a class for expanded clones.

CDR3: CASSPGGLQETQYF
DNA: TGTGCCAGCAGCCCGGGGGGCCTTCAAGAGACCCAGTACTTC
length: 14
V: TRBV7-2
D: -
size: -
J: TRBJ2-5

CDR3: CAWSVGETQYF
DNA: TGTGCCTGGAGTGTCGGTGAGACCCAGTACTTC
length: 11
V: TRBV30
D: -
size: -
J: TRBJ2-5

CDR3: CASSLSVGHGYTF
DNA: TGTGCCAGCAGCCTAAGTGTGGGGCATGGCTACACCTTC
length: 13
V: TRBV11-2
D: -
size: few
J: TRBJ1-2

CDR3: CASSLMPAGGNQPQHF
DNA: TGTGCCAGCAGCTTAATGCCCGCGGGTGGCAATCAGCCCCAGCATTTT
length: 16
V: TRBV7-2
D: -
size: -
J: TRBJ1-5

CDR3: CATSRDPVQPQHF
DNA: TGTGCCACCAGCAGAGATCCAGTTCAGCCCCAGCATTTT
length: 13
V: TRBV15
D: -
size: -
J: TRBJ1-5

CDR3: CASSLQDDQPQHF
DNA: TGTGCCAGCAGCCTCCAAGACGATCAGCCCCAGCATTTT
length: 13
V: TRBV5-5
D: -
size: -
J: TRBJ1-5

CDR3: CAISPLGGVATDTQYF
DNA: TGTGCCATCAGTCCCCTTGGGGGTGTCGCTACAGATACGCAGTATTTT
length: 16
V: TRBV10-3
D: -
size: -
J: TRBJ2-3

CDR3: CSVLSGGGDTQYF
DNA: TGCAGCGTCCTTAGCGGGGGAGGAGATACGCAGTATTTT
length: 13
V: TRBV29-1
D: TRBD2
size: few
J: TRBJ2-3

CDR3: CASTEGSYNEQFF
DNA: TGTGCCAGCACCGAAGGGTCCTACAATGAGCAGTTCTTC
length: 13
V: TRBV2
D: -
size: -
J: TRBJ2-1

CDR3: CASSVGASNEKLFF
DNA: TGTGCCAGCAGCGTGGGGGCCTCCAATGAAAAACTGTTTTTT
length: 14
V: TRBV9
D: -
size: -
J: TRBJ1-4

CDR3: CASRYTVGETQYF
DNA: TGTGCCAGCAGGTATACCGTGGGAGAGACCCAGTACTTC
length: 13
V: TRBV7-2
D: -
size: -
J: TRBJ2-5

CDR3: CAARQSPHGAFF
DNA: TGTGCCGCCCGACAGAGTCCCCATGGAGCTTTCTTT
length: 12
V: TRBV30
D: -
size: -
J: TRBJ1-1

CDR3: CSVDEVGTGLGNEQFF
DNA: TGCAGCGTTGATGAGGTGGGGACAGGGCTGGGCAATGAGCAGTTCTTC
length: 16
V: TRBV29-1
D: TRBD1
size: few
J: TRBJ2-1

CDR3: CASRNRGSGETQYF
DNA: TGTGCCAGCAGGAACAGGGGGTCTGGCGAGACCCAGTACTTC
length: 14
V: TRBV6-1
D: TRBD1
size: -
J: TRBJ2-5

CDR3: CASSPGGPGRAQYF
DNA: TGTGCCAGCAGCCCCGGGGGTCCGGGCAGGGCCCAGTACTTC
length: 14
V: TRBV7-2
D: -
size: -
J: TRBJ2-5

CDR3: CASSLGVLRGAQETQYF
DNA: TGTGCCAGCAGCTTAGGGGTCTTGCGGGGAGCCCAAGAGACCCAGTACTTC
length: 17
V: TRBV7-8
D: -
size: -
J: TRBJ2-5

CDR3: CATSRAGTSVNYGYTF
DNA: TGTGCCACCAGCAGAGCCGGGACATCTGTGAACTATGGCTACACCTTC
length: 16
V: TRBV15
D: -
size: once
J: TRBJ1-2

CDR3: CASSLTGSPSDEQFF
DNA: TGCGCCAGCAGCTTGACCGGGAGCCCCAGCGATGAGCAGTTCTTC
length: 15
V: TRBV5-1
D: -
size: once
J: TRBJ2-1

CDR3: CASSGDPPDTQYF
DNA: TGTGCCAGCAGTGGGGATCCCCCGGATACCCAGTACTTC
length: 13
V: TRBV2
D: -
size: -
J: TRBJ2-5

CDR3: CASSPRGASYEQYF
DNA: TGTGCCAGCAGTCCCCGGGGGGCGAGCTACGAGCAGTACTTC
length: 14
V: TRBV27
D: -
size: once
J: TRBJ2-7

CDR3: CASRGLAAPNEQFF
DNA: TGTGCCAGCCGGGGACTAGCGGCCCCCAATGAGCAGTTCTTC
length: 14
V: TRBV7-2
D: TRBD2
size: -
J: TRBJ2-1

CDR3: CASSLHGLAGQNIQYF
DNA: TGTGCCAGCAGCTTACACGGACTAGCGGGGCAAAACATTCAGTACTTC
length: 16
V: TRBV7-9
D: TRBD2
size: few
J: TRBJ2-4

CDR3: CAFGVGGTNEKLFF
DNA: TGTGCTTTCGGTGTCGGGGGAACTAATGAAAAACTGTTTTTT
length: 14
V: TRBV30
D: -
size: -
J: TRBJ1-4

CDR3: CASSSYTGQGDYEQYF
DNA: TGTGCCAGCAGCTCTTACACGGGACAGGGGGACTACGAGCAGTACTTC
length: 16
V: TRBV13
D: TRBD1
size: once
J: TRBJ2-7

CDR3: CASSLDRPDRPQHF
DNA: TGCGCCAGCAGTCTAGACCGCCCCGACCGACCCCAGCATTTT
length: 14
V: TRBV23-1
D: -
size: -
J: TRBJ1-5

CDR3: CASSGADLNTEAFF
DNA: TGTGCCAGCAGTGGAGCCGACCTCAACACTGAAGCTTTCTTT
length: 14
V: TRBV2
D: -
size: -
J: TRBJ1-1

CDR3: CASSFSQITYEQYF
DNA: TGTGCCAGCAGCTTTTCACAGATTACCTACGAGCAGTACTTC
length: 14
V: TRBV13
D: -
size: -
J: TRBJ2-7

CDR3: CASNGQLASGELFF
DNA: TGTGCCAGTAACGGACAGTTGGCCTCCGGGGAGCTGTTTTTT
length: 14
V: TRBV19
D: -
size: -
J: TRBJ2-2

CDR3: CAWRGGTGGGNQPQHF
DNA: TGTGCCTGGAGAGGCGGGACAGGGGGTGGCAATCAGCCCCAGCATTTT
length: 16
V: TRBV30
D: TRBD1
size: -
J: TRBJ1-5